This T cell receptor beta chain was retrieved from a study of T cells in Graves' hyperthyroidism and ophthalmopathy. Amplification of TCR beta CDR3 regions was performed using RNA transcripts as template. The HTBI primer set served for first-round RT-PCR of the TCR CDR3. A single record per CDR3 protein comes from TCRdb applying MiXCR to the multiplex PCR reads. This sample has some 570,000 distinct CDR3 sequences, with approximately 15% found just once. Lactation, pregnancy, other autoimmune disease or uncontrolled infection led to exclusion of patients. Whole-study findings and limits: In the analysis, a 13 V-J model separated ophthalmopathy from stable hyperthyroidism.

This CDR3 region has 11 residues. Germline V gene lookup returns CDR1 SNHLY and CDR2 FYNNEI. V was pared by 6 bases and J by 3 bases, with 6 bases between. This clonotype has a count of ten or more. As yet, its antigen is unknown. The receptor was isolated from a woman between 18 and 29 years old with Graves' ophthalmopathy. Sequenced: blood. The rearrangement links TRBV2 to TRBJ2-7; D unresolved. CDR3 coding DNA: TGTGCCAGCAGCTACTACTACGAGCAGTACTTC. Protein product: CASSYYYEQYF.